Listed here is a single T cell receptor beta chain. Germline-derived CDR1 and CDR2 are DFQATT and SNEGSKA (reference sequence). The trim removed 3 bases at V and 2 bases at J, leaving 8 bases unmatched. This CDR3 has 15 amino acids. One entry per CDR3 protein results from TCRdb running MiXCR on the RT-PCR reads. The sample consists of around 700,000 distinct CDR3 sequences, 14% of them appearing once. The J gene is TRBJ2-7, the V gene TRBV20-1; 9 bases are a match to TRBD1. The origin of this receptor is a female donor in good health, serving as a healthy control. Input material: memory CD4+ T cells from blood. The CDR3 sequence: CSASLGQGTTYEQYF. The CDR3 nucleotides are TGCAGTGCTAGCTTAGGACAGGGGACCACCTACGAGCAGTACTTC.